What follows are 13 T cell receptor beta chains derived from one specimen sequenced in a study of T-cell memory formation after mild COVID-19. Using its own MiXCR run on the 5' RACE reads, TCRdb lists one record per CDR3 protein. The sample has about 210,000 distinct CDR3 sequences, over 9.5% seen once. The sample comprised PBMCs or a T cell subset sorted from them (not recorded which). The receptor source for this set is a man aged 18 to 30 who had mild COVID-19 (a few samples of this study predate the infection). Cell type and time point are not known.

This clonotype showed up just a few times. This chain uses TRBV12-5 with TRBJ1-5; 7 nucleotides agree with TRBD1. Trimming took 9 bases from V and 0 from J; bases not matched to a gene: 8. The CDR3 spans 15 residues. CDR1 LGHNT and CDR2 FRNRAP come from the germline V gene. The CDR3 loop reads CASGTEIYSNQPQHF. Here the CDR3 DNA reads TGTGCTAGCGGGACAGAAATTTATAGCAATCAGCCCCAGCATTTT.

Here the CDR3 reads CASSLAPGLSSSYEQYF. DNA for the CDR3: TGCGCCAGCAGCTTGGCCCCCGGACTATCGAGCTCCTACGAGCAGTACTTC. V gene TRBV5-1 combines with J gene TRBJ2-7; maybe TRBD2 (6 bases). With 0 bases removed from V and 0 bases from J, the gap between germline ends came to 16 bases. The CDR3 is made up of 17 amino acids. Germline lookup yields CDR1 SGHRS and CDR2 YFSETQ.

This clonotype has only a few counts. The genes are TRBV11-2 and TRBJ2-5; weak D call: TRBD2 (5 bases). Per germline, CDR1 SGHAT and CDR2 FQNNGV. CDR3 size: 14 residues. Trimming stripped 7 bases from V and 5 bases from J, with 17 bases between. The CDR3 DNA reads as TGTGCCAGCACCGACCTACGGGGTTGGGAGACCCAGTACTTC. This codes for CASTDLRGWETQYF.

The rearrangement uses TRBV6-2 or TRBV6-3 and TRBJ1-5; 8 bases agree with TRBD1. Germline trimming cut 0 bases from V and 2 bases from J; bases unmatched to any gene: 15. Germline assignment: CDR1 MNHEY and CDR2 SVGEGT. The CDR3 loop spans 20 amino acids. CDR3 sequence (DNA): TGTGCCAGCAGTTACTCTATTTTCCGGCAGGGGGCCCAAGGCAATCAGCCCCAGCATTTT. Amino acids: CASSYSIFRQGAQGNQPQHF.

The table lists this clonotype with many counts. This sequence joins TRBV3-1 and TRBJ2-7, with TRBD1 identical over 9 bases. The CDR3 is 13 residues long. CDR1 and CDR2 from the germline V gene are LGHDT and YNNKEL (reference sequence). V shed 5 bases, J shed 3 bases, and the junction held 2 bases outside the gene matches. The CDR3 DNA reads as TGTGCCAGCAGCTCGGGACAGGGCTACGAGCAGTACTTC. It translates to CASSSGQGYEQYF.

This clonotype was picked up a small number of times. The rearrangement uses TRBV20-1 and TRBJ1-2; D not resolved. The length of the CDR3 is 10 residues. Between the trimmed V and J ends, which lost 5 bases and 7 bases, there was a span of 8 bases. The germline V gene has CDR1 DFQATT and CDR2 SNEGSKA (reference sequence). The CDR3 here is CSAFKGGYTF. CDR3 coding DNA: TGCAGTGCTTTTAAGGGTGGCTACACCTTC.

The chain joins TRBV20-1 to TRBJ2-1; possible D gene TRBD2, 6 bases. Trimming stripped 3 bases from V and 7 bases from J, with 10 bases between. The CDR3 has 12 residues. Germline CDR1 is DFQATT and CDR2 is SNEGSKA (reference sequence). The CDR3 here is CSASPGLNEQFF. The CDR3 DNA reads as TGCAGTGCTAGTCCCGGACTAAATGAGCAGTTCTTC.

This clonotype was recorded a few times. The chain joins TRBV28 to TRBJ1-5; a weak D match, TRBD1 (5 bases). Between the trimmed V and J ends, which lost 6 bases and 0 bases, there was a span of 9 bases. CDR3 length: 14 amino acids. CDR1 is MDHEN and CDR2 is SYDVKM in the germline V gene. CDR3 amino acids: CASRAGTSNQPQHF. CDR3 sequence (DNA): TGTGCCAGCAGGGCGGGGACTAGCAATCAGCCCCAGCATTTT.

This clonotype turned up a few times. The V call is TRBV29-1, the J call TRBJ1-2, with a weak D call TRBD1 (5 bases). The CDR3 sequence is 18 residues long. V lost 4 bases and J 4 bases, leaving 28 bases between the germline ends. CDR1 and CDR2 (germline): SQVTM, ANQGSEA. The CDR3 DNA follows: TGCAGCGTTGCCCCGATAGAGGAGAGGGGAAGGGCGACCTATGGCTACACCTTC. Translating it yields CSVAPIEERGRATYGYTF. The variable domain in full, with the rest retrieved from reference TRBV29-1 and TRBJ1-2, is SAVISQKPSRDICQRGTSLTIQCQVDSQVTMMFWYRQQPGQSLTLIATANQGSEATYESGFVIDKFPISRPNLTFSTLTVSNMSPEDSSIYLCSVAPIEERGRATYGYTFGSGTRLTVV.

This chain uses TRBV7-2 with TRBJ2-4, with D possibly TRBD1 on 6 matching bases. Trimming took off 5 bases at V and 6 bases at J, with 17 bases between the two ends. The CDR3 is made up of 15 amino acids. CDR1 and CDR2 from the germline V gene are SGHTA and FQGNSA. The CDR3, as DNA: TGTGCCAGCAGCCATAACAGGGAAGGCGGAAACATTCAGTACTTC. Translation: CASSHNREGGNIQYF.

CDR3 residues: CASSYAGTSGGASYNEQFF. DNA for the CDR3: TGTGCCAGCAGTTACGCCGGGACTAGCGGGGGGGCCTCCTACAATGAGCAGTTCTTC. This rearrangement joins TRBV6-5 to TRBJ2-1; 16 bases map to TRBD2. V dropped 2 bases and J dropped 0; count of bases not matched to a gene: 4. Germline lookup yields CDR1 MNHEY and CDR2 SVGAGI. CDR3 length: 19 residues.

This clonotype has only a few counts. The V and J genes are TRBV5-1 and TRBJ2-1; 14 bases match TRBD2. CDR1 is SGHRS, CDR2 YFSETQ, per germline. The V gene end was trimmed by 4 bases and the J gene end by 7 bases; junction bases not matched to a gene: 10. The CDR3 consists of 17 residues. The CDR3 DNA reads TGCGCCAGCAGCCCAGGGACTAGCGGGGGACTGAGGAATGAGCAGTTCTTC. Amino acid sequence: CASSPGTSGGLRNEQFF.

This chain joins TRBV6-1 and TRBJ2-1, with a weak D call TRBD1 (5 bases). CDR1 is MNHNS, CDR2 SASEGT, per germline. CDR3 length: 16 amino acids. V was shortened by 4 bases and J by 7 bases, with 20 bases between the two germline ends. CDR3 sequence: CASSGASGSLRNEQFF. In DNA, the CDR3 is TGTGCCAGCAGTGGAGCTTCAGGGTCATTGAGAAATGAGCAGTTCTTC.